This T cell receptor (beta chain) is drawn from a study of CD8+CD57+ T cells in acquired aplastic anemia. As for the study in general: Sorted CD4+ and CD8+ cells yielded DNA averaging around 3.2 ug. The study's findings and limits: Levels of CD8+ Simpson's diversity were not significantly distinct in patients versus controls. In common between the patients and the controls were around 29 CD8+ CDR3 sequences.

The template used for profiling TCR beta VDJ and CDR3 was genomic DNA. TCRdb passed the reads through MiXCR, listing each CDR3 protein once. The table includes about 190,000 distinct CDR3 sequences, around 59% detected once. This clonotype was observed many times. The target antigen is unknown. Trimming pared 5 bases from V and 2 bases from J, leaving 11 bases between. Germline V gene data show CDR1 as DFQATT and CDR2 as SNEGSKA (reference sequence). The CDR3 covers 13 residues. This TCR was recovered from a human donor in good health, serving as a control. The material sequenced was sorted CD4+, CD8+, or CD8+CD57+ T cells (not recorded which) from PBMCs. The genes are TRBV20-1 and TRBJ2-3, with D perhaps matching TRBD2 (5 bases). CDR3 loop: CSAPPSYTDTQYF. CDR3 DNA: TGCAGTGCTCCGCCTAGCTACACAGATACGCAGTATTTT.